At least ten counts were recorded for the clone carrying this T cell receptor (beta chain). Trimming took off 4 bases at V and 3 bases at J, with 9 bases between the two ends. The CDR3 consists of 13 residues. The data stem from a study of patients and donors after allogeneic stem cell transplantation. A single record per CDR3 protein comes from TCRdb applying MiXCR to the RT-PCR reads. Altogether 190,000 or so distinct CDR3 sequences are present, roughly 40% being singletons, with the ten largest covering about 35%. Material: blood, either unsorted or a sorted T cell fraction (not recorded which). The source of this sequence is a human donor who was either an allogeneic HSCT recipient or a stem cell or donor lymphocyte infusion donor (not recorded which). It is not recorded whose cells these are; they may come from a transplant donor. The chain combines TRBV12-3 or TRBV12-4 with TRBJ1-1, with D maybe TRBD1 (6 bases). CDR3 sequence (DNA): TGTGCCAGCAGTTCTCAGGGGTACACTGAAGCTTTCTTT. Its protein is CASSSQGYTEAFF.